This TCR beta chain was captured by sequencing in a study of blood T cell repertoires in COVID-19. Across the whole study: There were acute and convalescent COVID-19 samples, and they came from the United States, Italy and Spain. The cDNA or gDNA used as material had been derived from T cells, B-cell-depleted T cells, or PBMCs.

In the source study's methods: How many nucleated cells were present was estimated from reference gene primer amplification. Sequencing used immunoSEQ multiplex PCR; TCRdb keeps in-frame clones, though not all of them. That table supplies the V and J calls and clone size; D and trimming were determined from the DNA. Here the sample spans about 210,000 clones, approximately 90% being singletons. The clonotype originates from a woman between 40 and 50 years old with acute or convalescent COVID-19. The sequenced sample was peripheral blood.

The CDR3: CAWSVGQGYNQPQHF. The CDR3 DNA reads as TGTGCCTGGAGCGTAGGACAGGGGTACAATCAGCCCCAGCATTTT. The V call is TRBV30, the J call TRBJ1-5, with 9 positions matching TRBD1. The CDR3 loop spans 15 amino acids. Germline CDR1 reads GTSNPN; CDR2 reads SVGIG (reference sequence). V lost 3 bases and J lost 3; bases outside the gene matches: 6.